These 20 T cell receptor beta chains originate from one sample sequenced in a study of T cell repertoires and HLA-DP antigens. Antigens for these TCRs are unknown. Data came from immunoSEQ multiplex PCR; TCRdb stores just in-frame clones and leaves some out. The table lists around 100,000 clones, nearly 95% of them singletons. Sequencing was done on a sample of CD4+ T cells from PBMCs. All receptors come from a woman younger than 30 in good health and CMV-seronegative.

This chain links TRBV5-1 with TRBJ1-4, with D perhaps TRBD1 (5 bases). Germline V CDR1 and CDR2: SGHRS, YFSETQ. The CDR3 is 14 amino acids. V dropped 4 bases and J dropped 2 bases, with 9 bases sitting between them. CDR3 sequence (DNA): TGCGCCAGCAGCCCTGAGGGGACTAATGAAAAACTGTTTTTT. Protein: CASSPEGTNEKLFF. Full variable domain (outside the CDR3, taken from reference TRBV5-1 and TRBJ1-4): KAGVTQTPRYLIKTRGQQVTLSCSPISGHRSVSWYQQTPGQGLQFLFEYFSETQRNKGNFPGRFSGRQFSNSRSEMNVSTLELGDSALYLCASSPEGTNEKLFFGSGTQLSVL.

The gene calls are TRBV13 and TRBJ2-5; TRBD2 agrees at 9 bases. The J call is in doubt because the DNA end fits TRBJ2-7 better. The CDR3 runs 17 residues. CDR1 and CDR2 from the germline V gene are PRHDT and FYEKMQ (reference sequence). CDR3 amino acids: CASSHSGSGSWPYEQYF. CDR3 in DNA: TGTGCCAGCAGCCATAGCGGGAGTGGGTCTTGGCCCTACGAGCAGTACTTC.

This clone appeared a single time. The CDR3: CASSVARTSNEQFF. The DNA of the CDR3 is TGTGCCAGCAGCGTAGCCCGGACTAGCAATGAGCAGTTCTTC. The chain is built from TRBV9 and TRBJ2-1; 7 positions match TRBD2. Germline values: CDR1 SGDLS, CDR2 YYNGEE. The CDR3 loop spans 14 amino acids. V lost 0 bases, J lost 6 bases, and 3 bases stayed unmatched.

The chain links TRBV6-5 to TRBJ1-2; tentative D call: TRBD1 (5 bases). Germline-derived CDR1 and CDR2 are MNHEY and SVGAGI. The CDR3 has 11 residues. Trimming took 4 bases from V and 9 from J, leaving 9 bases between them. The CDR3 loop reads CASSWGDRYTF. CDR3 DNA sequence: TGTGCCAGCAGTTGGGGGGACCGCTACACCTTC.

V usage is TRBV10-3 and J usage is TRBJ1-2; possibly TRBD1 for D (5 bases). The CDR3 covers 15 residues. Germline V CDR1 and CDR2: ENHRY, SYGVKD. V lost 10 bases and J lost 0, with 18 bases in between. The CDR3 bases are TGTGCCACCTTGGTCAGGGAGGGAGCTAACTATGGCTACACCTTC. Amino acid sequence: CATLVREGANYGYTF.

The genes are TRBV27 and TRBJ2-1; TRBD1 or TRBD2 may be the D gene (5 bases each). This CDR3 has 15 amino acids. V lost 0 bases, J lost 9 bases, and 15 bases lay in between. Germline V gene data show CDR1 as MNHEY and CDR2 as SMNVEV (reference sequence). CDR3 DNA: TGTGCCAGCAGTTTATCGCTTGGGACCGAGGGTGAGCAGTTCTTC. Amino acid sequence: CASSLSLGTEGEQFF.

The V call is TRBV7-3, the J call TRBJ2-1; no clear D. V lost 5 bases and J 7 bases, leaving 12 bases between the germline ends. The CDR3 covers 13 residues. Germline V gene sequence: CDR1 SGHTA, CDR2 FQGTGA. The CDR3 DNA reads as TGTGCCAGCAGCCCCCATATCTCGAATGAGCAGTTCTTC. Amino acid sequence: CASSPHISNEQFF.

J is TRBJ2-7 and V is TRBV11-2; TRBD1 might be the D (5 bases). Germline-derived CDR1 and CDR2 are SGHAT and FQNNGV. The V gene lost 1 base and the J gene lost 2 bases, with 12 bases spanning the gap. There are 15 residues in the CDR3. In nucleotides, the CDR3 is TGTGCCAGCAGCTTAGGTCGGACATCAGCCTACGAGCAGTACGTC. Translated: CASSLGRTSAYEQYV.

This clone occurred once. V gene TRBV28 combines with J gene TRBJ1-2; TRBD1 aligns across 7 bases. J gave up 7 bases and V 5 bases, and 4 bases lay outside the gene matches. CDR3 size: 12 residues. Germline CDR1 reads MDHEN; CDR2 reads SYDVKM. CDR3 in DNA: TGTGCCAGCAGTGCCAACAGGGGTGGCTACACCTTC. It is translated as CASSANRGGYTF.

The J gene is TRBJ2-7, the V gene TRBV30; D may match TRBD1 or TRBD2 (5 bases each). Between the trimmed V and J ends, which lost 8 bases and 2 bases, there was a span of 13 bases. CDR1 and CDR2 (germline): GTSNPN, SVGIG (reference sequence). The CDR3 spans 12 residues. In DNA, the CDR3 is TGTGCCGGTACTAGGGGTACCTACGAGCAGTACTTC. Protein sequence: CAGTRGTYEQYF.

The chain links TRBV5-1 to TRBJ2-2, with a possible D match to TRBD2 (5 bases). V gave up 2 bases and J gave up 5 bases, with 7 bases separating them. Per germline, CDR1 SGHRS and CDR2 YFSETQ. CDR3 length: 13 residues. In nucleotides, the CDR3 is TGCGCCAGCAGCTTAGGCGGGACCGGGGAGCTGTTTTTT. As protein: CASSLGGTGELFF.

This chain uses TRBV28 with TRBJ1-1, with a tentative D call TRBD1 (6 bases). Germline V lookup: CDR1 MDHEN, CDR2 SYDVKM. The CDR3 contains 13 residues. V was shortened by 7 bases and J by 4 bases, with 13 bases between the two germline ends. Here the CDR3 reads CASMGGPGTEAFF. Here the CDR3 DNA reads TGTGCCAGCATGGGGGGCCCCGGCACTGAAGCTTTCTTT. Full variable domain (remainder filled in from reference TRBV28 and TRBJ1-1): DVKVTQSSRYLVKRTGEKVFLECVQDMDHENMFWYRQDPGLGLRLIYFSYDVKMKEKGDIPEGYSVSREKKERFSLILESASTNQTSMYLCASMGGPGTEAFFGQGTRLTVV.

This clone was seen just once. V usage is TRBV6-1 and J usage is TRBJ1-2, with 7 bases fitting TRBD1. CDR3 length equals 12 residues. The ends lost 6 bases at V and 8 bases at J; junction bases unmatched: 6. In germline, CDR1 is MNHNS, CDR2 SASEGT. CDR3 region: CASRRQGWGYTF. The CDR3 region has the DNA TGTGCCAGCAGGAGACAGGGTTGGGGCTACACCTTC.

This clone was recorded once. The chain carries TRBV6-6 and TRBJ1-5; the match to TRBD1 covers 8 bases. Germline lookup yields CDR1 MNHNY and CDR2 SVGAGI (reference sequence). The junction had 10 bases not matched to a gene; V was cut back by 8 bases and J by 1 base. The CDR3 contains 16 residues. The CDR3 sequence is CASLKSGGASNQPQHF. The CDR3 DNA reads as TGTGCCAGCCTAAAATCAGGGGGCGCAAGCAATCAGCCCCAGCATTTT.

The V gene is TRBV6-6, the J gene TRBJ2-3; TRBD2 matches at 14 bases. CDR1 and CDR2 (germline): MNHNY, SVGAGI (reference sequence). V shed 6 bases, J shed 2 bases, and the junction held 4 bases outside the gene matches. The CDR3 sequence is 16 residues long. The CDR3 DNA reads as TGTGCCAGCAGCAAGGGACTAGCGGGAGTCACAGATACGCAGTATTTT. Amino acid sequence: CASSKGLAGVTDTQYF.

CDR3 bases: TGTGCCAGTAGTACGGACGGTGGCTGGGAGACCCAGTACTTC. Amino acids: CASSTDGGWETQYF. The J gene is TRBJ2-5, the V gene TRBV19; no definite D call. V was shortened by 4 bases and J by 5 bases, with 14 bases between the two germline ends. Germline CDR1 is LNHDA and CDR2 is SQIVND (reference sequence). The CDR3 runs 14 residues.

In nucleotides, the CDR3 is TGTGCCCGCGGGTCGGGGGGGGGCGCATCTCAGCCCCAGCATTTT. Residues: CARGSGGGASQPQHF. The chain uses TRBV6-6 and TRBJ1-5, with TRBD1 as a possible D gene (6 bases). Trimming removed 11 bases from V and 6 bases from J, with 23 bases in between. CDR1 and CDR2 from the germline V gene are MNHNY and SVGAGI (reference sequence). The CDR3 has 15 amino acids.

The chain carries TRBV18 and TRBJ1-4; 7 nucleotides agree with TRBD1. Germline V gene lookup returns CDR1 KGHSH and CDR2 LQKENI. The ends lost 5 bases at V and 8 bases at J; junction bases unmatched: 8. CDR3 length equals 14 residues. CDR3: CASSADRVGEKLFF. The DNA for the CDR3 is TGTGCCAGCTCAGCCGACAGGGTCGGAGAAAAACTGTTTTTT.

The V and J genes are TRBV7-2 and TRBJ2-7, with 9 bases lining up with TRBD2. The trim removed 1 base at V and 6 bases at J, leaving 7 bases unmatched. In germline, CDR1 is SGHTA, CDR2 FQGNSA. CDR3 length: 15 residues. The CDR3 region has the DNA TGTGCCAGCAGCTTAGTAGGCGGGGGGGCATCCGAGCAGTACGTC. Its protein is CASSLVGGGASEQYV.

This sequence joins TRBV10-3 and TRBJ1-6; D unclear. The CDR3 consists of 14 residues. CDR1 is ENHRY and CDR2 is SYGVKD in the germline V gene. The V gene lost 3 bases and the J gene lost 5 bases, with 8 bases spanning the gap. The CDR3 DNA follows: TGTGCCATCAGTGAAAGGCTCGATAATTCACCCCTCCACTTT. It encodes CAISERLDNSPLHF.